The next 3 T cell receptor beta chains were all read from a single sample in a study of cytomegalovirus exposure and HLA in healthy donors. TCRdb keeps only in-frame clones here, not all; method: immunoSEQ multiplex PCR. This table holds about 260,000 clones, 90% found once. The material sequenced was PBMCs. Receptor source: a woman aged 25-40 years in good health and CMV-seronegative.

V and J are TRBV2 and TRBJ2-3; the D gene could be TRBD1 or TRBD2 (5 bases each). Germline lookup yields CDR1 SNHLY and CDR2 FYNNEI. The ends were cut back, 2 bases at V and 2 bases at J, with 14 bases in the middle. This CDR3 has 16 amino acids. The CDR3 nucleotides are TGTGCCAGCAGTGAATGGGGGTGGGGAACCACAGATACGCAGTATTTT. Amino acids: CASSEWGWGTTDTQYF.

This clone was observed once. The chain is built from TRBV7-2 and TRBJ2-7; the D call may be TRBD1 or TRBD2 (5 bases each). This CDR3 is built from 14 residues. The ends were cut back, 4 bases at V and 6 bases at J, with 16 bases in the middle. Germline values: CDR1 SGHTA, CDR2 FQGNSA. CDR3 bases: TGTGCCAGCAGCTACCCTGGGGGTGTAAGCGAGCAGTACTTC. Translated: CASSYPGGVSEQYF.

This chain connects TRBV5-1 to TRBJ2-3, with 8 bases lining up with TRBD1. Germline values: CDR1 SGHRS, CDR2 YFSETQ. The CDR3 consists of 14 residues. The ends lost 4 bases at V and 2 bases at J; junction bases unmatched: 3. In DNA, the CDR3 is TGCGCCAGCAGCGGGGACAGGAACACAGATACGCAGTATTTT. Its protein product is CASSGDRNTDTQYF.